This TCR beta chain was identified in a study of T cells after yellow fever vaccination. In its sample, this clonotype was seen a few times. Each CDR3 protein is one row after TCRdb ran MiXCR on the 5' RACE reads. Of 300,000 to 350,000 distinct CDR3 sequences listed, approximately 3.9% are singletons. Germline V lookup: CDR1 SGHNT, CDR2 YYREEE (reference sequence). V was shortened by 2 bases and J by 4 bases, with 9 bases between the two germline ends. This CDR3 has 13 amino acids. The chain carries TRBV5-4 and TRBJ1-2; D ambiguous. The material was PBMCs, obtained 5 days after the yellow fever booster vaccination. The TCR was taken from a man aged 18 to 29 who received the YFV17D yellow fever vaccine. The CDR3 DNA sequence: TGTGCCAGCAGCTTCCAGGAGACCTATGGCTACACCTTC. As protein: CASSFQETYGYTF.